Below, 27 T cell receptor beta chains from the same sample are listed, as sequenced in a study of beta chain features in type 1 diabetes. Every bit of the isolated RNA underwent reverse transcription, so sequencing read expressed TCRB transcripts. Here immunoSEQ multiplex PCR was the method, and the copy in TCRdb shows in-frame clones only, minus some. The table shows 200,000 to 250,000 clones, with around 9.9% occurring only once. Sequencing was carried out using central memory CD4+ T cells from blood. The receptors stem from a man aged 18 to 29 in good health.

A few counts support this clone. The J gene is TRBJ2-5, the V gene TRBV28; the D is unclear. V shed 5 bases and J shed 5 bases, with 18 bases lying between them. CDR3 length: 15 amino acids. In germline, CDR1 is MDHEN, CDR2 SYDVKM. In DNA, the CDR3 is TGTGCCAGCAGTCCCCTTACCCCTAGGTTGGAGACCCAGTACTTC. Its translation is CASSPLTPRLETQYF. Full variable domain (rest looked up from reference TRBV28 and TRBJ2-5): DVKVTQSSRYLVKRTGEKVFLECVQDMDHENMFWYRQDPGLGLRLIYFSYDVKMKEKGDIPEGYSVSREKKERFSLILESASTNQTSMYLCASSPLTPRLETQYFGPGTRLLVL.

The chain couples TRBV19 to TRBJ2-1, with 14 positions matching TRBD2. From germline, CDR1 is LNHDA and CDR2 SQIVND (reference sequence). The CDR3 covers 17 residues. J lost 3 bases, V lost 4 bases, and 5 bases had no gene match. The CDR3 sequence is CASSTGTSGSYYNEQFF. Here the CDR3 DNA reads TGTGCCAGTAGTACTGGGACTAGCGGGAGTTACTACAATGAGCAGTTCTTC.

The CDR3, as DNA: TGTGCCAGCAGCACTTCCCGCGGGCAGGGTGCCACTGAAGCTTTCTTT. Protein product: CASSTSRGQGATEAFF. This chain uses TRBV7-6 with TRBJ1-1, with a weak D call TRBD1 (5 bases). The CDR3 is made up of 16 amino acids. Trimming left V 5 bases short and J 4 bases short, with 20 bases between. From germline, CDR1 is SGHVS and CDR2 FNYEAQ. The whole variable domain, filled in from reference TRBV7-6 and TRBJ1-1, reads GAGVSQSPRYKVTKRGQDVALRCDPISGHVSLYWYRQALGQGPEFLTYFNYEAQQDKSGLPNDRFSAERPEGSISTLTIQRTEQRDSAMYRCASSTSRGQGATEAFFGQGTRLTVV.

This clone was seen a handful of times. The V call is TRBV15, the J call TRBJ2-5, with D uncertain. The J call may be in error: the DNA end matches TRBJ2-7 better. The germline gives CDR1 LNHNV, CDR2 YYDKDF (reference sequence). The CDR3 runs to 13 residues. CDR3 DNA: TGTGCCACCAGCAGAGATGTCAGCTACGAGCAGTACTTC. Its protein is CATSRDVSYEQYF.

This clone was found once. This rearrangement joins TRBV30 to TRBJ2-3, with 9 bases that match TRBD2. V lost 1 base, J lost 5 bases, and 7 bases stayed unmatched. Germline values: CDR1 GTSNPN, CDR2 SVGIG (reference sequence). The CDR3 consists of 15 residues. This CDR3 reads CAWSDGTSRVDTQYF. Written as DNA, the CDR3 is TGTGCCTGGAGTGATGGGACTAGCCGGGTAGATACGCAGTATTTT.

V and J are TRBV27 and TRBJ2-1, with 8 nucleotides matching TRBD1. Trimming cost V 6 bases and J 5 bases; bases outside gene matches: 12. Germline CDR1 reads MNHEY; CDR2 reads SMNVEV (reference sequence). This CDR3 is built from 16 residues. In DNA form, the CDR3 reads TGTGCCAGCAGACGAAACCCGGGACAGGCTAACAATGAGCAGTTCTTC. Its translation: CASRRNPGQANNEQFF.

About this clone: The same CDR3 arises from other DNA sequences in this sample as well. The V gene is TRBV20-1, the J gene TRBJ1-1; D not resolved. Trimming cost V 3 bases and J 3 bases, with 5 bases left between them. The CDR3 spans 11 residues. The germline V gene has CDR1 DFQATT and CDR2 SNEGSKA (reference sequence). The CDR3 DNA reads TGCAGTGCTAGGCTCTACACTGAAGCTTTCTTT. Translating gives CSARLYTEAFF.

The chain couples TRBV11-2 to TRBJ2-1; 7 bases fit TRBD2. V lost 5 bases and J lost 5; bases outside the gene matches: 3. The germline V gene encodes CDR1 SGHAT and CDR2 FQNNGV. The CDR3 is made up of 13 amino acids. As DNA, the CDR3 is TGTGCCAGCAGCCTGGGACTAAACAATGAGCAGTTCTTC. It codes for CASSLGLNNEQFF. The whole variable domain, remainder taken from reference TRBV11-2 and TRBJ2-1, is EAGVAQSPRYKIIEKRQSVAFWCNPISGHATLYWYQQILGQGPKLLIQFQNNGVVDDSQLPKDRFSAERLKGVDSTLKIQPAKLEDSAVYLCASSLGLNNEQFFGPGTRLTVL.

J is TRBJ2-7 and V is TRBV5-1; 11 bases are shared with TRBD2. The ends lost 5 bases at V and 4 bases at J; junction bases unmatched: 5. Germline V gene sequence: CDR1 SGHRS, CDR2 YFSETQ. This CDR3 has 14 residues. The CDR3 spells CASSRTSGLYEQYF. CDR3 bases: TGCGCCAGCAGTCGGACTAGCGGGCTGTACGAGCAGTACTTC.

Turning to this clone: The same CDR3 arises from other DNA sequences in this sample as well. The CDR3 spells CASSELTSGSTDTQYF. CDR3 DNA: TGTGCCAGCAGTGAACTGACTAGCGGGAGCACAGATACGCAGTATTTT. V is TRBV25-1 and J is TRBJ2-3, with 10 bases identical to TRBD2. The CDR3 length is 16 residues. Germline-derived CDR1 and CDR2 are MGHDK and SYGVNS. J was trimmed by 0 bases and V by 2 bases; bases with no gene match: 2.

This clone has more than one count but fewer than ten. The chain employs TRBV18 and TRBJ1-2; tentative D call: TRBD1 (5 bases). The CDR3 loop spans 15 amino acids. Germline V gene lookup returns CDR1 KGHSH and CDR2 LQKENI. Between the trimmed V and J ends, which lost 0 bases and 2 bases, there was a span of 10 bases. Written as DNA, the CDR3 is TGTGCCAGCTCACCACCCCGGACAACCAACTATGGCTACACCTTC. This encodes CASSPPRTTNYGYTF. Together with reference TRBV18 and TRBJ1-2, the CDR3 gives the full variable domain: NAGVMQNPRHLVRRRGQEARLRCSPMKGHSHVYWYRQLPEEGLKFMVYLQKENIIDESGMPKERFSAEFPKEGPSILRIQQVVRGDSAAYFCASSPPRTTNYGYTFGSGTRLTVV.

This rearrangement joins TRBV7-9 to TRBJ1-1; D ambiguous. The germline gives CDR1 SEHNR, CDR2 FQNEAQ (reference sequence). V was pared by 5 bases and J by 2 bases, with 18 bases between. The CDR3 covers 16 residues. CDR3 nucleotides: TGTGCCAGCAGCGCTGTCGTCTTCCACCCAAACACTGAAGCTTTCTTT. It translates to CASSAVVFHPNTEAFF. The complete variable domain, with remaining parts taken from reference TRBV7-9 and TRBJ1-1, reads DTGVSQNPRHKITKRGQNVTFRCDPISEHNRLYWYRQTLGQGPEFLTYFQNEAQLEKSRLLSDRFSAERPKGSFSTLEIQRTEQGDSAMYLCASSAVVFHPNTEAFFGQGTRLTVV.

The chain joins TRBV30 to TRBJ1-4; D gene unclear. Germline V CDR1 and CDR2: GTSNPN, SVGIG (reference sequence). The CDR3 consists of 15 residues. V lost 3 bases, J lost 4 bases, and 15 bases lay in between. CDR3 loop: CAWRVIAGINEKLFF. In DNA form, the CDR3 reads TGTGCCTGGAGAGTTATCGCGGGAATTAATGAAAAACTGTTTTTT.

On this clone itself: Given a much more abundant clone one base away, this may be a read error. The CDR3 DNA reads TGTGCCAGCAGCTTTTGGGGGGGTCACGAGCAGTACTTC. Translation gives CASSFWGGHEQYF. V usage is TRBV7-6 and J usage is TRBJ2-7, with 7 bases aligning to TRBD2. From germline, CDR1 is SGHVS and CDR2 FNYEAQ. This CDR3 comprises 13 residues. V lost 3 bases to trimming and J lost 5 bases; unmatched junction nucleotides: 4.

This clone was seen a few times. This chain joins TRBV28 and TRBJ1-1; D not certain. Trimming left V 6 bases short and J 1 base short, with 9 bases between. CDR3 size: 13 residues. Germline CDR1 and CDR2: MDHEN and SYDVKM. CDR3 in DNA: TGTGCCAGCAGGCGGACCGCGAACACTGAAGCTTTCTTT. It is translated as CASRRTANTEAFF.

The V and J genes are TRBV10-3 and TRBJ2-6; D is uncertain. V was trimmed by 8 bases and J by 0 bases, leaving 11 bases between them. This CDR3 contains 15 residues. Germline-derived CDR1 and CDR2 are ENHRY and SYGVKD. The CDR3 reads CAIQPSDSGANVLTF. The CDR3 nucleotides read TGTGCCATCCAGCCCTCAGACTCTGGGGCCAACGTCCTGACTTTC.

The rearrangement uses TRBV13 and TRBJ2-3, with 10 bases matching TRBD1. CDR1 is PRHDT, CDR2 FYEKMQ, per germline (reference sequence). The V gene end was trimmed by 3 bases and the J gene end by 3 bases; junction bases not matched to a gene: 9. The CDR3 sequence is 17 residues long. DNA of the CDR3: TGTGCCAGCAGCTTCATATTCGACAGGGGGCGAACAGATACGCAGTATTTT. Protein sequence: CASSFIFDRGRTDTQYF.

The table lists this clone with a few counts. The chain uses TRBV4-3 and TRBJ2-1; D unclear. CDR1 and CDR2 from the germline V gene are LGHNA and YSLEER. The CDR3 is 14 amino acids. V dropped 2 bases and J dropped 8 bases, with 13 bases sitting between them. CDR3 protein: CASSQFVRSDEQFF. The CDR3 DNA reads TGCGCCAGCAGCCAATTCGTTAGAAGCGATGAGCAGTTCTTC.

The genes are TRBV28 and TRBJ2-4; TRBD1 aligns across 7 bases. The CDR3 is 14 amino acids. With 6 bases clipped from V and 6 bases from J, the junction kept 8 bases outside the gene matches. Germline values: CDR1 MDHEN, CDR2 SYDVKM. CDR3 sequence reads: CASSPTGRTNIQYF. The CDR3 nucleotides are TGTGCCAGCAGCCCGACAGGGCGGACAAACATTCAGTACTTC.

The V and J genes are TRBV5-1 and TRBJ2-5, with D maybe TRBD1 (6 bases). V dropped 3 bases and J dropped 5 bases, with 14 bases sitting between them. Germline V gene lookup returns CDR1 SGHRS and CDR2 YFSETQ. The CDR3 consists of 14 residues. Here the CDR3 DNA reads TGCGCCAGCAGCTACGGACAGTCGCCCGAGACCCAGTACTTC. The encoded protein is CASSYGQSPETQYF. The entire variable domain, with the rest obtained from reference TRBV5-1 and TRBJ2-5, is as follows: KAGVTQTPRYLIKTRGQQVTLSCSPISGHRSVSWYQQTPGQGLQFLFEYFSETQRNKGNFPGRFSGRQFSNSRSEMNVSTLELGDSALYLCASSYGQSPETQYFGPGTRLLVL.

This clone came up a few times. V usage is TRBV11-2 and J usage is TRBJ2-1, with no clear D. This CDR3 is built from 14 residues. Germline values: CDR1 SGHAT, CDR2 FQNNGV. The V end lost 5 bases, the J end lost 9 bases, and 17 bases lay between the germline ends. The CDR3 loop is CASSDTRRLGEQFF. In DNA, the CDR3 is TGTGCCAGCAGCGATACCCGGAGATTGGGTGAGCAGTTCTTC.

This clone has only a few counts. The sample holds other DNA sequences that translate to the same CDR3. The rearrangement uses TRBV5-1 and TRBJ2-5, with unresolved D. The CDR3 runs to 11 residues. Trimming took 3 bases from V and 2 from J, leaving 2 bases between them. Germline CDR1 SGHRS, CDR2 YFSETQ. The CDR3 DNA follows: TGCGCCAGCAGCTCACAAGAGACCCAGTACTTC. This translates into CASSSQETQYF.

V usage is TRBV2 and J usage is TRBJ2-7; TRBD1 aligns across 8 bases. Germline values: CDR1 SNHLY, CDR2 FYNNEI. This CDR3 spans 13 amino acids. V lost 7 bases and J lost 6; bases outside the gene matches: 8. CDR3 loop: CASIQDREFEQYF. In DNA, the CDR3 is TGTGCCAGCATTCAGGACAGGGAGTTCGAGCAGTACTTC.

V and J are TRBV29-1 and TRBJ1-2; D is unresolved. Germline-derived CDR1 and CDR2 are SQVTM and ANQGSEA. CDR3 size: 15 residues. V was clipped by 2 bases and J by 4 bases, with 17 bases between them. This CDR3 is CSVEIDGEGGYGYTF. Written as DNA, the CDR3 is TGCAGCGTTGAAATTGACGGGGAGGGCGGCTATGGCTACACCTTC. The full variable domain, its missing parts supplied by reference TRBV29-1 and TRBJ1-2, is SAVISQKPSRDICQRGTSLTIQCQVDSQVTMMFWYRQQPGQSLTLIATANQGSEATYESGFVIDKFPISRPNLTFSTLTVSNMSPEDSSIYLCSVEIDGEGGYGYTFGSGTRLTVV.

This clone has just a few counts. The rearrangement uses TRBV6-1 and TRBJ2-1; the D call may be TRBD1 or TRBD2 (5 bases each). The CDR3 length is 18 residues. Germline-derived CDR1 and CDR2 are MNHNS and SASEGT. The V gene lost 1 base and the J gene lost 8 bases, with 24 bases spanning the gap. The CDR3 loop is CASSEDHRWGSSGDEQFF. The DNA for the CDR3 is TGTGCCAGCAGTGAAGACCACCGATGGGGGTCCTCAGGAGATGAGCAGTTCTTC.

In this sample, this clone turned up a few times. V gene TRBV28 combines with J gene TRBJ2-1, with 13 bases that match TRBD2. Germline lookup yields CDR1 MDHEN and CDR2 SYDVKM. The CDR3 consists of 16 residues. V lost 4 bases, J lost 7 bases, and 7 bases stayed unmatched. Written as DNA, the CDR3 is TGTGCCAGCAGTTCCGCCGGGACTAGCGGGAAAAATGAGCAGTTCTTC. Translating it yields CASSSAGTSGKNEQFF.

This clone was seen only a few times. The chain's CDR3 is CASSPRGTGFSYNEQFF. The CDR3 DNA sequence: TGTGCCAGCAGCCCTCGAGGGACAGGCTTCTCCTACAATGAGCAGTTCTTC. J is TRBJ2-1 and V is TRBV4-2; 8 bases are shared with TRBD1. The CDR3 covers 17 residues. Trimming removed 4 bases from V and 0 bases from J; junction bases left unmatched: 8. Germline V lookup: CDR1 LGHNA, CDR2 YNFKEQ.